This T cell receptor (beta chain) was sequenced for a study of OX40 agonist ivuxolimab in advanced cancers. In the study overall: Participants averaged roughly 60 years of age (range roughly 23 to 80) and were under 90% male. Two cutaneous melanoma patients and one hepatocellular carcinoma patient, three in all, had partial responses.

Measured with immunoSEQ multiplex PCR; TCRdb has only the in-frame clones, and not every one. The sample includes 80,000 to 100,000 clones, just over 90% of them seen just once. The source of this sequence is an adult with an advanced solid tumor such as melanoma, head and neck, liver or kidney cancer. The source was CD4+ or CD8+ T cells sorted from blood, collected in a trial of the OX40 agonist ivuxolimab.

CDR3 bases: TGCGCCAGCAGGAACGGGAGGCCTTCCTACAATGAGCAGTTCTTC. This codes for CASRNGRPSYNEQFF. The J gene is TRBJ2-1, the V gene TRBV10-2, with 7 bases matching TRBD2. This CDR3 spans 15 amino acids. Germline-derived CDR1 and CDR2 are WSHSY and SAAADI. V gave up 6 bases and J gave up 1 base; unmatched junction bases: 6.